The source of this TCR beta chain is a study of somatic mutations in cytotoxic T cells in rheumatoid arthritis. Study information: Selected populations of V beta antibody-stained T cells underwent flow sorting at nearly 100% purity; these encompassed V beta1+ cells subjected to TCRB sequencing. Findings and caveats of the study: Over 20% of CD8+ cells belonged to the largest CD8+ clone in about an eighth of the roughly 60 patients.

With respect to this clone: Its target is not known.

Positive magnetic bead selection, which isolated the CD4+ and CD8+ cells, was followed by a flow cytometry check of purity. Clones were read by immunoSEQ multiplex PCR, and TCRdb kept only the in-frame ones, dropping some. The sample contains some 20,000 clones, under 85% of which appear only once. Germline CDR1 SGHDN, CDR2 FVKESK. V lost 6 bases and J lost 5; bases outside the gene matches: 4. This CDR3 comprises 13 residues. The source is an adult with rheumatoid arthritis. The chain carries TRBV14 and TRBJ2-3, with TRBD1 matching 8 bases. The specimen was CD8+ T cells sorted from blood. For the CDR3, the DNA is TGTGCCAGCAGTCTCACAGGGGGAGATACGCAGTATTTT. It specifies CASSLTGGDTQYF.